Below are 28 T cell receptor beta chains sequenced from a single sample in a study of T cells in Graves' hyperthyroidism and ophthalmopathy. Using RNA transcripts as the source, TCR beta CDR3 regions were amplified. Primed by the HTBI set, a first-round RT-PCR was run on the TCR CDR3. TCRdb reprocessed the multiplex PCR reads via MiXCR and lists one record per CDR3 protein. The repertoire holds 350,000 to 450,000 distinct CDR3 sequences, with approximately 15% as singletons. Sample: blood. These receptors were taken from a woman in her sixties or seventies with Graves' hyperthyroidism.

This clonotype was recorded many times. This chain connects TRBV24-1 to TRBJ2-5; unclear D gene. This CDR3 comprises 15 residues. V was clipped by 9 bases and J by 0 bases, with 16 bases between them. Germline-derived CDR1 and CDR2 are KGHDR and SFDVKD. In DNA, the CDR3 is TGTGCCACCTCGAGGAGTTACCCGTACCAAGAGACCCAGTACTTC. Residues: CATSRSYPYQETQYF.

This clonotype was found many times. The chain is built from TRBV20-1 and TRBJ2-7; D is tentatively TRBD1 or TRBD2 (5 bases each). Germline lookup yields CDR1 DFQATT and CDR2 SNEGSKA (reference sequence). CDR3 length: 13 residues. V was pared by 7 bases and J by 5 bases, with 18 bases between. The CDR3 loop reads CSVLGRNNNEQYF. CDR3 nucleotide sequence: TGCAGTGTTTTGGGACGCAATAACAACGAGCAGTACTTC.

Ten or more counts support this clonotype. This chain joins TRBV10-1 and TRBJ2-1, with 12 bases identical to TRBD2. Per germline, CDR1 WNHNN and CDR2 SYGVQD (reference sequence). V lost 5 bases to trimming and J lost 0 bases; unmatched junction nucleotides: 2. The CDR3 length is 16 residues. Here the CDR3 reads CASSKTSGSSYNEQFF. The CDR3 DNA reads as TGCGCCAGCAGTAAGACTAGCGGGAGCTCCTACAATGAGCAGTTCTTC.

Ten or more counts support this clonotype. The V call is TRBV11-3, the J call TRBJ1-1; D is undetermined. V was clipped by 0 bases and J by 1 base, with 6 bases between them. CDR1 and CDR2 from the germline V gene are SGHNT and YENEEA. This CDR3 contains 14 residues. The CDR3 nucleotides are TGTGCCAGCAGCTTAGATGAGGGGAACACTGAAGCTTTCTTT. This codes for CASSLDEGNTEAFF.

A few counts support this clonotype. The chain combines TRBV7-9 with TRBJ1-3, with D unclear. Trimming stripped 1 base from V and 0 bases from J, with 7 bases between. The CDR3 runs to 15 residues. In germline, CDR1 is SEHNR, CDR2 FQNEAQ (reference sequence). The CDR3 loop is CASSLGRNSGNTIYF. The CDR3 DNA follows: TGTGCCAGCAGCTTAGGACGGAACTCTGGAAACACCATATATTTT.

This clonotype was seen ten or more times. This chain uses TRBV27 with TRBJ2-7, with 10 bases lining up with TRBD2. The CDR3 covers 14 residues. CDR1 is MNHEY, CDR2 SMNVEV, per germline (reference sequence). The J segment lost 2 bases and the V segment lost 8 bases, leaving 6 bases of the junction unmatched. CDR3 nucleotides: TGTGCCAGCCGTAAAGCGGGAGGGGCCTACGAGCAGTACTTC. Its protein is CASRKAGGAYEQYF.

The table lists this clonotype with many counts. The chain employs TRBV20-1 and TRBJ1-1, with 11 bases lining up with TRBD1. CDR3 length: 16 amino acids. V trimming: 3 bases; J trimming: 1 base; junction bases outside the gene matches: 7. Germline assignment: CDR1 DFQATT and CDR2 SNEGSKA (reference sequence). CDR3 DNA sequence: TGCAGTGCTAGGGGTAGGGACAGGGGGAGGAACACTGAAGCTTTCTTT. This codes for CSARGRDRGRNTEAFF.

This clonotype was counted many times. This chain connects TRBV29-1 to TRBJ2-7; no reliable D call. Trimming shortened V by 4 bases and J by 0 bases, and 7 bases separated the two germline ends. Germline V gene data show CDR1 as SQVTM and CDR2 as ANQGSEA. The CDR3 consists of 12 residues. The CDR3 protein is CSVGENSYEQYF. The CDR3 nucleotides are TGCAGCGTTGGAGAGAACTCCTACGAGCAGTACTTC.

This clonotype was counted ten times or more. The chain employs TRBV7-9 and TRBJ2-1; 14 positions agree with TRBD2. V trimming: 3 bases; J trimming: 0 bases; junction bases outside the gene matches: 10. CDR1 and CDR2 (germline): SEHNR, FQNEAQ (reference sequence). The CDR3 is 20 residues long. CDR3 bases: TGTGCCAGCAGCTTCCCCAGACTAGCGGGAGGGCGAAGCTCCTACAATGAGCAGTTCTTC. It is translated as CASSFPRLAGGRSSYNEQFF.

This clonotype came up many times. This rearrangement joins TRBV20-1 to TRBJ2-7, with TRBD1 matching 9 bases. This CDR3 comprises 15 residues. Germline CDR1 and CDR2: DFQATT and SNEGSKA (reference sequence). With V trimmed by 3 bases and J by 1 base, 7 bases remained unmatched. CDR3 in amino acids: CSASSGTGLSYEQYF. In DNA, the CDR3 is TGCAGTGCTAGTTCCGGGACAGGGCTTTCCTACGAGCAGTACTTC.

This clonotype was seen only a few times. J is TRBJ2-1 and V is TRBV20-1; 9 nucleotides line up with TRBD2. With V trimmed by 5 bases and J by 7 bases, 6 bases remained unmatched. This CDR3 is built from 13 residues. Germline V gives CDR1 DFQATT, CDR2 SNEGSKA (reference sequence). CDR3 amino acids: CSAGGLAVNEQFF. DNA of the CDR3: TGCAGTGCTGGGGGACTAGCCGTGAATGAGCAGTTCTTC.

The table lists this clonotype with a few counts. The J gene is TRBJ2-7, the V gene TRBV6-1, with 11 bases aligning to TRBD2. This CDR3 is 15 amino acids long. V shed 6 bases and J 1 base; nucleotides not matched to a gene: 5. Germline CDR1 is MNHNS and CDR2 is SASEGT. The CDR3 bases are TGTGCCAGCAGAGTTGGGACTAGCGGATCCTACGAGCAGTACTTC. It translates to CASRVGTSGSYEQYF.

This clonotype was counted many times. This chain links TRBV6-5 with TRBJ2-7, with 7 positions matching TRBD2. The CDR3 runs to 16 residues. Germline V gene lookup returns CDR1 MNHEY and CDR2 SVGAGI. V dropped 2 bases and J dropped 7; count of bases not matched to a gene: 14. CDR3 residues: CASSYRAGEVSQEQYF. The CDR3 DNA reads as TGTGCCAGCAGTTACCGGGCGGGAGAGGTGAGTCAAGAGCAGTACTTC.

This clonotype came up a few times. This chain links TRBV20-1 with TRBJ2-4; 9 bases agree with TRBD2. Losses at the gene ends were 2 bases for V and 6 bases for J; bases not matched to a gene: 8. Germline values: CDR1 DFQATT, CDR2 SNEGSKA (reference sequence). CDR3 length: 15 residues. CDR3 loop: CSARPPGTSRNIQYF. CDR3 coding DNA: TGCAGTGCTAGACCGCCCGGGACTAGCCGAAACATTCAGTACTTC.

The table lists this clonotype with many counts. CDR3 region: CASSQGGAKGHGYTF. In DNA form, the CDR3 reads TGTGCCAGCAGCCAAGGAGGGGCCAAAGGCCATGGCTACACCTTC. This chain links TRBV3-1 with TRBJ1-2, with D tentatively TRBD1 (5 bases). V was clipped by 1 base and J by 6 bases, with 15 bases between them. The CDR3 totals 15 residues. Germline-derived CDR1 and CDR2 are LGHDT and YNNKEL (reference sequence).

V gene TRBV7-8 combines with J gene TRBJ2-1; either TRBD1 or TRBD2 may supply D (6 bases each). Trimming took 1 base from V and 0 from J, leaving 13 bases between them. Germline lookup yields CDR1 SGHVS and CDR2 FQNEAQ. CDR3 size: 17 residues. The DNA for the CDR3 is TGTGCCAGCAGCTTAGGTGGGGGGCGCAGCTCCTACAATGAGCAGTTCTTC. It encodes CASSLGGGRSSYNEQFF.

This clonotype occurred many times. The chain couples TRBV10-3 to TRBJ2-5; TRBD2 matches 10 bases. This CDR3 region has 14 residues. Per germline, CDR1 ENHRY and CDR2 SYGVKD. With V trimmed by 7 bases and J by 2 bases, 4 bases remained unmatched. The CDR3 is CAIKPSGGQETQYF. The DNA of the CDR3 is TGTGCCATCAAGCCTAGCGGGGGACAAGAGACCCAGTACTTC.

The table lists this clonotype with many counts. V and J are TRBV7-3 and TRBJ2-5; the match to TRBD2 covers 12 bases. The CDR3 has 15 residues. From germline, CDR1 is SGHTA and CDR2 FQGTGA. V gave up 5 bases and J gave up 5 bases; unmatched junction bases: 6. The CDR3 protein is CASSPAGTSGETQYF. CDR3 DNA: TGTGCCAGCAGCCCCGCTGGGACTAGCGGGGAGACCCAGTACTTC. Variable domain in full (rest from reference TRBV7-3 and TRBJ2-5): GAGVSQTPSNKVTEKGKYVELRCDPISGHTALYWYRQSLGQGPEFLIYFQGTGAADDSGLPNDRFFAVRPEGSVSTLKIQRTERGDSAVYLCASSPAGTSGETQYFGPGTRLLVL.

This clonotype was picked up a small number of times. The CDR3 DNA is TGTGCCTGGAGCGCGACTATCCGTTCAGATACGCAGTATTTT. Translated, it gives CAWSATIRSDTQYF. This rearrangement joins TRBV30 to TRBJ2-3; weak D call: TRBD2 (5 bases). Germline V gives CDR1 GTSNPN, CDR2 SVGIG (reference sequence). Trimming took off 3 bases at V and 4 bases at J, with 14 bases between the two ends. CDR3 length equals 14 residues. The full variable domain, rest sourced from reference TRBV30 and TRBJ2-3, is SQTIHQWPATLVQPVGSPLSLECTVEGTSNPNLYWYRQAAGRGLQLLFYSVGIGQISSEVPQNLSASRPQDRQFILSSKKLLLSDSGFYLCAWSATIRSDTQYFGPGTRLTVL.

This clonotype was observed many times. For the CDR3, the DNA is TGTGCCTGGAGTGAGACAAGCAATCAGCCCCAGCATTTT. As protein: CAWSETSNQPQHF. The rearrangement uses TRBV30 and TRBJ1-5; D not resolved. The CDR3 runs 13 residues. Germline CDR1 GTSNPN, CDR2 SVGIG (reference sequence). V was cut by 1 base and J by 1 base, with 5 bases left in between.

This clonotype came up many times. The chain links TRBV5-1 to TRBJ2-4; maybe TRBD2 (5 bases). CDR3 length: 17 amino acids. V lost 4 bases and J lost 5, with 22 bases in between. Germline CDR1 is SGHRS and CDR2 is YFSETQ. The CDR3 nucleotides read TGCGCCAGCAGCATACCCCCAGGTGCAGCGGAGGAAAACATTCAGTACTTC. Translated: CASSIPPGAAEENIQYF.

This clonotype appeared many times. The chain has TRBV5-5 and TRBJ2-7, with TRBD2 matching 7 bases. Germline V lookup: CDR1 SGHKS, CDR2 YYEKEE (reference sequence). The CDR3 sequence is 16 residues long. The V gene end was trimmed by 1 base and the J gene end by 0 bases; junction bases not matched to a gene: 7. CDR3 sequence: CASSLNSGYLSYEQYF. For the CDR3, the DNA is TGTGCCAGCAGCTTGAATAGCGGGTACCTCTCCTACGAGCAGTACTTC.

This clonotype was observed many times. This rearrangement joins TRBV5-5 to TRBJ2-1, with 8 bases identical to TRBD2. Germline lookup yields CDR1 SGHKS and CDR2 YYEKEE (reference sequence). CDR3 size: 19 residues. V trimming: 1 base; J trimming: 0 bases; junction bases outside the gene matches: 12. In DNA form, the CDR3 reads TGTGCCAGCAGCTTGTATGCTAGCGGGCAATTTAGCTCCTACAATGAGCAGTTCTTC. This gives the protein CASSLYASGQFSSYNEQFF.

This clonotype was recorded many times. V gene TRBV11-2 combines with J gene TRBJ2-4; no clear D. The germline CDR1 and CDR2 sequences are SGHAT and FQNNGV. Between the trimmed V and J ends, which lost 6 bases and 1 base, there was a span of 10 bases. The CDR3 has 14 amino acids. The CDR3 coding sequence is TGTGCCAGCAGGGCGGACCGGGCCAAAAACATTCAGTACTTC. It codes for CASRADRAKNIQYF.

There are many counts of this clonotype. The gene calls are TRBV6-2 or TRBV6-3 and TRBJ1-5, with 7 bases lining up with TRBD1. The CDR3 has 15 amino acids. CDR1 is MNHEY and CDR2 is SVGEGT in the germline V gene. V was clipped by 6 bases and J by 4 bases; unmatched bases: 9. The CDR3 nucleotides read TGTGCCAGCAGACACGCCGGGACAGCGAATCAGCCCCAGCATTTT. This gives the protein CASRHAGTANQPQHF.

The CDR3 loop reads CSVSEPRYEQYF. The CDR3 DNA is TGCAGCGTCTCCGAACCACGCTACGAGCAGTACTTC. The J gene is TRBJ2-7, the V gene TRBV29-1; the D is unclear. V was clipped by 6 bases and J by 3 bases, with 12 bases between them. CDR3 length equals 12 residues. Germline assignment: CDR1 SQVTM and CDR2 ANQGSEA.

This clonotype was seen at least ten times. This sequence joins TRBV20-1 and TRBJ2-1; TRBD2 agrees at 12 bases. Germline trimming cut 4 bases from V and 7 bases from J; bases unmatched to any gene: 2. There are 13 residues in the CDR3. CDR1 and CDR2 (germline): DFQATT, SNEGSKA (reference sequence). The CDR3 loop is CSANLAGGNEQFF. The CDR3, as DNA: TGCAGTGCTAACCTAGCGGGAGGGAATGAGCAGTTCTTC.

The table lists this clonotype with many counts. This chain connects TRBV27 to TRBJ1-2; D is perhaps TRBD1 (6 bases). The V and J ends lost 4 bases and 5 bases respectively, with 17 bases between them. Per the germline V gene, CDR1 is MNHEY and CDR2 is SMNVEV (reference sequence). The CDR3 length is 15 residues. The CDR3 DNA is TGTGCCAGCAGTTCGCGCGGACAGTTTTTATATGGCTACACCTTC. It yields the protein CASSSRGQFLYGYTF.